The 2 T cell receptor beta chains presented below share a single source sample, sequenced in a study of blood T cell repertoires in COVID-19. Assay used: immunoSEQ multiplex PCR; TCRdb lists only in-frame clones, some missing. Of roughly 450,000 clones listed, 90% were seen once; the top ten hold less than 0.75%. The source material was PBMCs or T cells enriched from blood (not recorded which). These receptors were obtained from a young man who had recovered from COVID-19.

This clone was seen once. The chain employs TRBV2 and TRBJ2-1; D is unresolved. From germline, CDR1 is SNHLY and CDR2 FYNNEI. Trimming pared 7 bases from V and 0 bases from J, leaving 16 bases between. This CDR3 spans 16 amino acids. The CDR3 nucleotides are TGTGCCAGCAAAGCTAGACTTCTAAGCTCCTACAATGAGCAGTTCTTC. Its translation is CASKARLLSSYNEQFF.

The chain employs TRBV24-1 and TRBJ2-7; 8 bases map to TRBD1. The CDR3 loop spans 15 amino acids. V gave up 2 bases and J gave up 8 bases; unmatched junction bases: 10. Germline CDR1 and CDR2: KGHDR and SFDVKD. CDR3 amino acids: CATSDSAGTGLKQYF. The CDR3 DNA reads as TGTGCCACCAGTGATTCCGCCGGGACAGGCCTCAAGCAGTACTTC.